This is a list of T cell receptor beta chains from one sample in a study of blood T cell repertoires in COVID-19. Clones were read by immunoSEQ multiplex PCR, and TCRdb kept only the in-frame ones, dropping some. The sample carries 150,000 to 200,000 clones, about 89% recorded once. The sequenced sample consisted of peripheral blood. The receptor set was obtained from a man between 65 and 85 years old with acute or convalescent COVID-19. The CDR3 runs from the conserved cysteine through the conserved F or W. D genes are given only for firm matches. Clone size is stated in some rows and not others, as once, few, many or a class when expanded.

-	TRBJ2-3	TRBD2	TRBV4-3	TGCGCCAGCAGCCAAGACAGAGGGACTAGCGGGGGACGACGCGGGGGAGATACGCAGTATTTT	CASSQDRGTSGGRRGGDTQYF
-	TRBJ1-2	TRBD1	TRBV7-3	TGTGCCAGCAGCCAGAGGGGAACAGGGGATGGCTACACCTTC	CASSQRGTGDGYTF
-	TRBJ2-1	-	TRBV28	TGTGCCAGCAGTTTACCGGGGAAGCAGTTCTTC	CASSLPGKQFF
-	TRBJ1-1	-	TRBV7-9	TGTGCCAGCAGCCGACCCGCACAGGGAGGGCACACTGAAGCTTTCTTT	CASSRPAQGGHTEAFF
-	TRBJ2-3	TRBD1	TRBV7-3	TGTGCCAGCAGCTTATTGGGGACAGGGGGCAAGGCAGATACGCAGTATTTT	CASSLLGTGGKADTQYF
-	TRBJ1-4	-	TRBV14	TGTGCCAGCAGCCTGTTGGGATGGGACATGGAAAAACTGTTTTTT	CASSLLGWDMEKLFF
-	TRBJ2-5	-	TRBV27	TGTGCCAGCAGTTTTAGGAGTGGAGAGACCCAGTACTTC	CASSFRSGETQYF
once	TRBJ2-5	-	TRBV11-2	TGTGCCAGCAGCTTAGACGAGCAAGAGACCCAGTACTTC	CASSLDEQETQYF
few	TRBJ2-3	TRBD2	TRBV10-3	TGTGCCATCAGGAGTAGCGGGAGCATCACAGATACGCAGTATTTT	CAIRSSGSITDTQYF
-	TRBJ2-1	-	TRBV5-4	TGTGCCAGCAGCTTGGAGAGGGCGGACCGTGAGCAGTTCTTC	CASSLERADREQFF
-	TRBJ1-2	TRBD1	TRBV7-9	TGTGCCAGCAGCTTACTCTCGACAGGGCGACAAGGCTACACCTTC	CASSLLSTGRQGYTF
once	TRBJ1-4	-	TRBV12-3/TRBV12-4	TGTGCCAGCAGAGAACAGGAGTCCGAAAAACTGTTTTTT	CASREQESEKLFF
-	TRBJ1-1	TRBD1	TRBV2	TGTGCCAGCAGTCCCCAGGGGGCGAAAGCTTTCTTT	CASSPQGAKAFF
-	TRBJ2-3	TRBD1	TRBV6-5	TGTGCCAGCGGGACAGAGACAGATACGCAGTATTTT	CASGTETDTQYF
-	TRBJ1-2	-	TRBV6-1	TGTGCCAGCAGTGATTTGGAGATGACTGGCTACACCTTC	CASSDLEMTGYTF
-	TRBJ2-7	TRBD2	TRBV7-2	TGTGCCAGCAGTAAGACTAGCGGGTCCTCCAGCTCCTACGAGCAGTACTTC	CASSKTSGSSSSYEQYF
-	TRBJ2-7	-	TRBV9	TGTGCCAGCAGCGTTGGACTAAGTCCCTACGAGCAGTACTTC	CASSVGLSPYEQYF
-	TRBJ2-7	-	TRBV28	TGTGCCAGCAGAACCACCGGGACTTCCTACGAGCAGTACTTC	CASRTTGTSYEQYF
-	TRBJ1-2	-	TRBV28	TGTGCCAGCACGCCGGGGGATGGTAACTATGGCTACACCTTC	CASTPGDGNYGYTF
-	TRBJ1-5	-	TRBV2	TGTGCCAGCAGTGCGGGAAATCAGCCCCAGCATTTT	CASSAGNQPQHF
few	TRBJ1-2	TRBD1	TRBV7-9	TGTGCCAGCAGCTTACGGGACAGAGATAACTATGGCTACACCTTC	CASSLRDRDNYGYTF
-	TRBJ2-5	TRBD1	TRBV9	TGTGCCAGCAGCTCCCAGGACAGGGGTCCCGGGACCCAGTACTTC	CASSSQDRGPGTQYF
-	TRBJ2-3	TRBD2	TRBV9	TGTGCCAGCAGCGGGATTAGCGGGAGTGAAGATACGCAGTATTTT	CASSGISGSEDTQYF
-	TRBJ1-1	-	TRBV11-3	TGTGCCAGCAGCCTAACAGGGAGAGGAACTGAAGCTTTCTTT	CASSLTGRGTEAFF
few	TRBJ1-1	TRBD1	TRBV5-1	TGCGCCAGCAGCAATCAGGGGGCCACTGAAGCTTTCTTT	CASSNQGATEAFF
-	TRBJ1-6	TRBD1	TRBV6-1	TGTGCCAGCAGCCCCGGGACAGTTAATTCACCCCTCCACTTT	CASSPGTVNSPLHF
-	TRBJ1-6	-	TRBV19	TGTGCCAGTAGTATTTACTTTTCCAATTCACCCCTCCACTTT	CASSIYFSNSPLHF
-	TRBJ2-1	TRBD2	TRBV18	TGTGCCAGCTCACCAGTGAGCGGGAGCGACAATGAGCAGTTCTTC	CASSPVSGSDNEQFF
-	TRBJ2-5	TRBD1	TRBV9	TGTGCCAGCGCCGGGACAGATCAAGAGACCCAGTACTTC	CASAGTDQETQYF
-	TRBJ2-3	-	TRBV5-1	TGCGCCAGCAGCCCCACAGTCAAGGAAGATACGCAGTATTTT	CASSPTVKEDTQYF
-	TRBJ2-7	-	TRBV9	TGTGCCAGCAGCGTAGATTCGGGCGAGCAGTACTTC	CASSVDSGEQYF
-	TRBJ1-4	-	TRBV3-1/TRBV3-2	TGTGCCAGCAGCCAACAGGGGTTTAATGAAAAACTGTTTTTT	CASSQQGFNEKLFF
-	TRBJ2-3	-	TRBV5-1	TGCGCCAGCAGCTTTACAGCTCCCACAGATACGCAGTATTTT	CASSFTAPTDTQYF
-	TRBJ2-5	-	TRBV2	TGTGCCAGCAGTGGTCTAGCTGTGGAGACCCAGTACTTC	CASSGLAVETQYF
-	TRBJ2-5	-	TRBV24-1	TGTGCCACCAGTGATTCCCGTGGGGGGTCGGAGACCCAGTACTTC	CATSDSRGGSETQYF
-	TRBJ2-7	TRBD1	TRBV25-1	TGTGCCAGCAGTGATCTAACAGGGGATTCCTACGAGCAGTACTTC	CASSDLTGDSYEQYF
-	TRBJ2-7	TRBD2	TRBV10-1	TGCGCCAGCAGTGAGGGCCTAGCGGGCTACGAGCAGTACTTC	CASSEGLAGYEQYF
-	TRBJ2-2	TRBD2	TRBV4-3	TGCGCCAGCAGCCAAGAGGCGGTAGCGGGGCTGAACACCGGGGAGCTGTTTTTT	CASSQEAVAGLNTGELFF
-	TRBJ2-7	-	TRBV7-9	TGTGCCAGCAGTGAAGGGGCATATCAGTACTTC	CASSEGAYQYF
-	TRBJ2-7	-	TRBV27	TGTGCCAGCAGATCTTACAACGGGACTGACTACTACGAGCAGTACTTC	CASRSYNGTDYYEQYF
-	TRBJ2-3	-	TRBV7-3	TGTGCCAGCAGCTTACAGGGCGCAGATACGCAGTATTTT	CASSLQGADTQYF
-	TRBJ1-5	-	TRBV29-1	TGCAGCGTTGCGCGGGGTCAAAATCAGCCCCAGCATTTT	CSVARGQNQPQHF
-	TRBJ2-1	TRBD1	TRBV27	TGTGCCAGCAGTTTGGAAACAGGGGATGAGCAGTTCTTC	CASSLETGDEQFF
-	TRBJ1-2	-	TRBV6-2/TRBV6-3	TGTGCCAGCAGCCGCACCTCCCAACGTACCAGCGGGGGCTACACCTTC	CASSRTSQRTSGGYTF
-	TRBJ1-4	-	TRBV3-1/TRBV3-2	TGTGCCAGCAGCTTCGGGGTACCGGAAAAACTGTTTTTT	CASSFGVPEKLFF
-	TRBJ2-7	TRBD2	TRBV4-2	TGTGCCAGCAGCCAAGAAGGAGCGGGGCTTCCCTACGAGCAGTACTTC	CASSQEGAGLPYEQYF
-	TRBJ2-7	-	TRBV5-6	TGTGCCAGCAGCTTGGCGCTCGGTCTAACCTACGAGCAGTACTTC	CASSLALGLTYEQYF
-	TRBJ1-4	-	TRBV5-1	TGCGCCAGCAGCTTCAGGGGTGCTAATGAAAAACTGTTTTTT	CASSFRGANEKLFF